These T cell receptor beta chains were read from a single sample in a study of T cell changes during pregnancy in multiple sclerosis. Assay: immunoSEQ multiplex PCR; the TCRdb copy retains only in-frame clones and omits some. Among tens of thousands of clones listed, over 75% were seen once. The starting material was CD8+ T cells from peripheral blood mononuclear cells, obtained in the third trimester of pregnancy. These receptors were taken from a female donor with multiple sclerosis, enrolled in a pregnancy study. The conserved cysteine and the conserved F or W are not part of the CDR3 here. Not all rows give a size; the values are once, few, many and, for expanded clones, a class.

V	size	J	CDR3
TRBV4-3	.	TRBJ2-3	ASSGKLAGGADTQY
TRBV10-2	few	TRBJ2-5	ASSRWEVEDETQY
TRBV5-1	.	TRBJ1-2	ASSLAQDSTRYGYT
TRBV6-1	.	TRBJ1-5	ASSEWGTSNQPQH
TRBV7-2	.	TRBJ1-2	ASSLGESPYGYT
TRBV9	once	TRBJ2-3	ASSVVTSGTDTQY
TRBV15	.	TRBJ1-1	ATSRPGQGRDTEAF
TRBV7-6	.	TRBJ2-6	ASSLEGGTGANVLT
TRBV13	.	TRBJ1-1	ASSFWTRDTEAF
TRBV29-1	.	TRBJ1-5	SVGTGVSNQPQH
TRBV9	.	TRBJ2-5	ASSEPRGLAGGPRETQY
TRBV27	.	TRBJ2-1	ASSFRGGSEQF
TRBV5-8	.	TRBJ2-1	ASSESLAGGLEQF
TRBV12-5	.	TRBJ2-1	ASGYGLAGEDNEQF
TRBV6-6	.	TRBJ2-3	ASSQAATDTQY
TRBV4-1	few	TRBJ1-1	ASSAPPGQGDTEAF
TRBV10-3	.	TRBJ2-3	AISGLEATDTQY
TRBV12-5	.	TRBJ2-2	ASGHPGTRNTGELF
TRBV5-1	once	TRBJ2-2	ASSLGGGRTGELF
TRBV6-5	.	TRBJ1-2	ASSYGGDWGGYT
TRBV29-1	.	TRBJ2-1	SVPGQVKQSYNEQF
TRBV5-4	once	TRBJ2-3	ASRASGTGWADTQY
TRBV2	.	TRBJ2-5	ASLGTDQETQY
TRBV30	.	TRBJ2-1	AWSTTGNEQF
TRBV13	once	TRBJ1-2	ASSRIRFGYT
TRBV11-3	.	TRBJ2-7	ASSPRGHGGEQY
TRBV11-2	.	TRBJ1-1	ASRPDRATEAF
TRBV19	.	TRBJ1-1	ASSIYIGSNTEAF
TRBV27	.	TRBJ2-1	ASSFRLGYNEQF
TRBV7-9	.	TRBJ1-1	ASSLVPGMNTEAF
TRBV30	.	TRBJ1-5	AWSVGGAQPQH
TRBV23-1	.	TRBJ2-7	ASRLAESSYEQY
TRBV4-3	.	TRBJ1-2	ASSQDMGQGEGYT
TRBV11-1	.	TRBJ2-7	ASSTYPSSYEQY
TRBV7-2	.	TRBJ1-6	ASSSQFVTDNSPLH
TRBV12-5	.	TRBJ1-1	ASSFLVPLEPGQLNTEAF
TRBV4-2	.	TRBJ1-1	ASSQDEDRPALAEAF